Shown below are 25 T cell receptor beta chains from a single sample sequenced in a study of T-cell memory formation after mild COVID-19. TCRdb called the 5' RACE reads again in MiXCR, with one record for every CDR3 protein. The sample gives around 430,000 distinct CDR3 sequences, 15% to 20% of which show up once; 20% to 25% is in the top ten. Sequenced input: PBMCs or a T cell subset sorted from them (not recorded which). The receptor set was obtained from a man between 18 and 29 years old who had mild COVID-19 (a few samples of this study predate the infection). Cell type and time point are not known.

V gene TRBV3-1 combines with J gene TRBJ1-6; TRBD1 is a possible D gene (6 bases). V was shortened by 3 bases and J by 0 bases, with 9 bases between the two germline ends. The germline V gene has CDR1 LGHDT and CDR2 YNNKEL (reference sequence). The CDR3 runs 16 residues. The CDR3 sequence: CASSQGHYSYNSPLHF. CDR3 DNA: TGTGCCAGCAGCCAGGGACATTACTCCTATAATTCACCCCTCCACTTT.

The chain carries TRBV21-1 and TRBJ1-1; the table names TRBD1, a call not compared with the DNA. TRBV21-1 has pseudogene status. The CDR3 contains 17 residues. Written as DNA, the CDR3 is TGTGCCAGATCGAAAAGAGGGACAGGGCGGATGAGCACTGAAGCTTTCTTT. It codes for CARSKRGTGRMSTEAFF.

The CDR3 region has the DNA TGCGCCAGCAGCTTGACTAGCCCCAGCACAGATACGCAGTATTTT. This gives the protein CASSLTSPSTDTQYF. V usage is TRBV5-1 and J usage is TRBJ2-3, with D perhaps matching TRBD2 (6 bases). The length of the CDR3 is 15 residues. Germline CDR1 reads SGHRS; CDR2 reads YFSETQ. V gave up 1 base and J gave up 0 bases, with 9 bases separating them.

The V call is TRBV5-1, the J call TRBJ2-1; 11 nucleotides agree with TRBD2. The length of the CDR3 is 17 residues. Germline V gives CDR1 SGHRS, CDR2 YFSETQ. V lost 2 bases to trimming and J lost 1 base; unmatched junction nucleotides: 5. The CDR3 is CASSFSSGGTSYNEQFF. Here the CDR3 DNA reads TGCGCCAGCAGCTTTTCTAGCGGGGGGACGTCCTACAATGAGCAGTTCTTC.

The table lists this clonotype with a few counts. The chain has TRBV2 and TRBJ2-7, with 7 bases matching TRBD1. With 7 bases clipped from V and 3 bases from J, the junction kept 9 bases outside the gene matches. The CDR3 runs to 14 residues. CDR1 SNHLY and CDR2 FYNNEI come from the germline V gene. The CDR3, as DNA: TGTGCCAGCAACCGACAGGGCATCATCTACGAGCAGTACGTC. Residues: CASNRQGIIYEQYV.

CDR3 sequence (DNA): TGTGCCAGCAGCTCTACATCCGCCCAAGAGACCCAGTACTTC. This translates into CASSSTSAQETQYF. The gene calls are TRBV7-9 and TRBJ2-5; D is unclear. The V gene lost 4 bases and the J gene lost 1 base, with 10 bases spanning the gap. This CDR3 comprises 14 residues. Per the germline V gene, CDR1 is SEHNR and CDR2 is FQNEAQ (reference sequence). The whole variable domain, filled in from reference TRBV7-9 and TRBJ2-5, reads DTGVSQNPRHKITKRGQNVTFRCDPISEHNRLYWYRQTLGQGPEFLTYFQNEAQLEKSRLLSDRFSAERPKGSFSTLEIQRTEQGDSAMYLCASSSTSAQETQYFGPGTRLLVL.

The chain couples TRBV11-1 to TRBJ1-1; D possibly corresponds to TRBD1 (6 bases). The V gene's germline CDR1 is SGHAT and CDR2 FQDESV (reference sequence). This CDR3 has 12 amino acids. V dropped 2 bases and J dropped 11 bases, with 12 bases sitting between them. The CDR3 sequence: CASSLQGRVAFF. In nucleotides, the CDR3 is TGTGCCAGCAGCTTACAGGGGCGCGTGGCTTTCTTT.

A few counts support this clonotype. The chain carries TRBV6-5 and TRBJ2-1, with no clear D. The CDR3 totals 14 residues. V was shortened by 4 bases and J by 6 bases, with 13 bases between the two germline ends. CDR1 is MNHEY and CDR2 is SVGAGI in the germline V gene. CDR3 sequence (DNA): TGTGCCAGCAGTTCATACGCACTCGGCAATGAGCAGTTCTTC. It translates to CASSSYALGNEQFF.

This clonotype was counted between two and nine times. The gene calls are TRBV7-2 and TRBJ2-7; D is possibly TRBD2 (7 bases). The germline V gene encodes CDR1 SGHTA and CDR2 FQGNSA. The CDR3 extends over 14 amino acids. The germline V and J ends were trimmed by 0 bases and 6 bases, with 12 bases remaining between them. In DNA, the CDR3 is TGTGCCAGCAGCTTAGCGGGGGGGCCTTCCGAGCAGTACTTC. It is translated as CASSLAGGPSEQYF.

V gene TRBV6-5 combines with J gene TRBJ2-5; unclear D gene. In germline, CDR1 is MNHEY, CDR2 SVGAGI. This CDR3 is 14 amino acids long. V lost 0 bases and J lost 5, with 10 bases in between. CDR3 region: CASSYSSLSETQYF. CDR3 nucleotide sequence: TGTGCCAGCAGTTACTCTTCTCTTTCGGAGACCCAGTACTTC.

This clonotype has only a few counts. The J gene is TRBJ2-7, the V gene TRBV18; 7 nucleotides align to TRBD1. Trimming took 0 bases from V and 7 from J; bases not matched to a gene: 3. In germline, CDR1 is KGHSH, CDR2 LQKENI. The CDR3 has 13 residues. CDR3 nucleotides: TGTGCCAGCTCACCACCAGGACAGGATGAGCAGTACGTC. It yields the protein CASSPPGQDEQYV.

CDR3 protein: CASQPPGHLAKNIQYF. The DNA for the CDR3 is TGTGCCAGCCAGCCCCCGGGACACCTAGCCAAAAACATTCAGTACTTC. This chain connects TRBV2 to TRBJ2-4, with D tentatively TRBD1 (6 bases). The CDR3 is made up of 16 amino acids. Trimming removed 8 bases at V and 0 bases at J, with 17 bases between. CDR1 and CDR2 from the germline V gene are SNHLY and FYNNEI.

This clonotype was detected ten times or more. V and J are TRBV5-1 and TRBJ1-5; D call uncertain. Germline assignment: CDR1 SGHRS and CDR2 YFSETQ. Deletions cut 5 bases from V and 5 bases from J, with 11 bases between. The CDR3 runs 13 residues. The CDR3: CASSFKGDQPQHF. In DNA form, the CDR3 reads TGCGCCAGCAGTTTTAAGGGCGATCAGCCCCAGCATTTT.

This rearrangement joins TRBV10-3 to TRBJ1-3; possibly TRBD1 for D (5 bases). The germline V and J ends were trimmed by 7 bases and 0 bases, with 10 bases remaining between them. The CDR3 loop spans 14 amino acids. Per the germline V gene, CDR1 is ENHRY and CDR2 is SYGVKD. CDR3 sequence reads: CAITLQDSGNTIYF. Here the CDR3 DNA reads TGTGCCATCACTTTACAGGACTCTGGAAACACCATATATTTT.

The rearrangement uses TRBV7-9 and TRBJ2-3; TRBD2 aligns across 9 bases. CDR3 size: 17 residues. V was pared by 4 bases and J by 0 bases, with 8 bases of the junction left unmatched. Germline V gene data show CDR1 as SEHNR and CDR2 as FQNEAQ (reference sequence). CDR3 bases: TGTGCCAGCAGCTCGCGAACTAGCGGGCTAAGCACAGATACGCAGTATTTT. This encodes CASSSRTSGLSTDTQYF. The full variable domain, in which reference TRBV7-9 and TRBJ2-3 provide the parts outside the CDR3, is DTGVSQNPRHKITKRGQNVTFRCDPISEHNRLYWYRQTLGQGPEFLTYFQNEAQLEKSRLLSDRFSAERPKGSFSTLEIQRTEQGDSAMYLCASSSRTSGLSTDTQYFGPGTRLTVL.

This chain connects TRBV6-2 or TRBV6-3 to TRBJ1-5, with 7 positions matching TRBD1. The germline V gene encodes CDR1 MNHEY and CDR2 SVGEGT. The V and J ends lost 7 bases and 7 bases, in that order; junction bases with no gene match: 16. This CDR3 is 16 amino acids long. CDR3 region: CASTNVVGQGDQPQHF. The CDR3 DNA is TGTGCCAGCACCAACGTAGTGGGGCAGGGGGACCAGCCCCAGCATTTT.

This clonotype has a handful of counts. V usage is TRBV5-6 and J usage is TRBJ2-1; D may match TRBD1 or TRBD2 (6 bases each). Germline CDR1 SGHDT, CDR2 YYEEEE. The V end lost 0 bases, the J end lost 12 bases, and 19 bases lay between the germline ends. The CDR3 has 15 amino acids. CDR3 DNA: TGTGCCAGCAGCTTGGGAGGCACGGGGGCAATGGGGCAGTTCTTC. Protein product: CASSLGGTGAMGQFF.

The genes are TRBV12-3 or TRBV12-4 and TRBJ2-7; D gene uncertain. This CDR3 region has 11 residues. V shed 3 bases and J shed 9 bases, with 9 bases lying between them. CDR3 residues: CASSFEYGQYF. CDR3 coding DNA: TGTGCCAGCAGTTTTGAATATGGGCAGTACTTC.

The chain links TRBV20-1 to TRBJ2-5, with a possible D match to TRBD1 (5 bases). V lost 6 bases, J lost 0 bases, and 8 bases lay in between. The length of the CDR3 is 12 residues. CDR1 and CDR2 (germline): DFQATT, SNEGSKA (reference sequence). CDR3 nucleotides: TGCAGTGCGCGGACACACCAAGAGACCCAGTACTTC. This gives the protein CSARTHQETQYF.

This clonotype was counted only a few times. The chain has TRBV7-2 and TRBJ2-4; D gene uncertain. This CDR3 is built from 15 residues. V lost 1 base, J lost 0 bases, and 7 bases lay in between. Germline CDR1 SGHTA, CDR2 FQGNSA. CDR3 bases: TGTGCCAGCAGCTTAGGTACGGGAGCCAAAAACATTCAGTACTTC. This encodes CASSLGTGAKNIQYF.

The V gene is TRBV5-1, the J gene TRBJ2-1; TRBD2 agrees at 12 bases. Germline V gene sequence: CDR1 SGHRS, CDR2 YFSETQ. This CDR3 contains 15 residues. The J segment lost 5 bases and the V segment lost 4 bases, leaving 4 bases of the junction unmatched. The CDR3 sequence: CASSALAGGNNEQFF. CDR3 DNA sequence: TGCGCCAGCAGCGCGCTAGCGGGGGGGAACAATGAGCAGTTCTTC.

This clonotype was recorded a few times. The chain combines TRBV7-9 with TRBJ2-3, with D possibly being TRBD1 (7 bases). From germline, CDR1 is SEHNR and CDR2 FQNEAQ (reference sequence). Trimming removed 5 bases from V and 2 bases from J, with 14 bases in between. The CDR3 loop spans 15 amino acids. CDR3 loop: CASSRDRDFTDTQYF. In nucleotides, the CDR3 is TGTGCCAGCAGCCGAGACAGGGACTTCACAGATACGCAGTATTTT. Full variable domain (missing parts from reference TRBV7-9 and TRBJ2-3): DTGVSQNPRHKITKRGQNVTFRCDPISEHNRLYWYRQTLGQGPEFLTYFQNEAQLEKSRLLSDRFSAERPKGSFSTLEIQRTEQGDSAMYLCASSRDRDFTDTQYFGPGTRLTVL.

Remarks on this clonotype: At one boundary the junction diverges from the germline segment, which might be a read error. The chain has TRBV6-6 and TRBJ2-7; 7 bases match TRBD1. This CDR3 contains 11 residues. The germline gives CDR1 MNHNY, CDR2 SVGAGI (reference sequence). In DNA, the CDR3 is TGTGCCAGCAGATCCCGGGACAGAGCAGGCTTC. It is translated as CASRSRDRAGF.

The gene calls are TRBV4-1 and TRBJ1-6; D ambiguous. CDR3 size: 11 residues. V gave up 2 bases and J gave up 8 bases, with 1 base separating them. Germline values: CDR1 MGHRA, CDR2 YSYEKL. The CDR3 nucleotides are TGCGCCAGCAGCCAATATTCACCCCTCCACTTT. Translating gives CASSQYSPLHF.

This clonotype has just one count. The J gene is TRBJ2-5, the V gene TRBV7-6; TRBD2 agrees at 7 bases. The CDR3 covers 15 residues. Trimming removed 1 base from V and 8 bases from J; junction bases left unmatched: 10. The germline V gene has CDR1 SGHVS and CDR2 FNYEAQ. CDR3 amino acids: CASSLGASGQLTQYF. CDR3 DNA sequence: TGTGCCAGCAGCTTAGGAGCTAGCGGTCAGCTTACCCAGTACTTC.